These T cell receptor beta chains were read from a single sample in a study of T cells in Graves' hyperthyroidism and ophthalmopathy. TCRdb passed the multiplex PCR reads through MiXCR, listing each CDR3 protein once. The sample lists 490,000 or so distinct CDR3 sequences; roughly 23% were seen once. The source material was blood. These receptors all stem from a woman in her sixties or seventies with Graves' ophthalmopathy. The CDR3 runs from the conserved cysteine through the conserved F or W. The D gene is left open where the match is weak. Some rows have no size entry. The others give once, few or many, or a class for an expanded clone.

>few|TRBV20-1|TRBJ2-1|.
TGCAGTGCTGGGGGAGGACAGTTTTACAATGAGCAGTTCTTC
CSAGGGQFYNEQFF
>many|TRBV20-1|TRBJ2-3|TRBD2
TGCAGTGCTCAGCTATCTAGCGGGAGAGGGGGTACGCAGTATTTT
CSAQLSSGRGGTQYF
>many|TRBV6-1|TRBJ2-3|.
TGTGCCAGCAGTAGGCTACAGGGTCCGGCAGATACGCAGTATTTT
CASSRLQGPADTQYF
>.|TRBV11-2|TRBJ1-1|.
TGTGCCAGCAGGCTAATGGGGGGGAACACTGAAGCTTTCTTT
CASRLMGGNTEAFF
>.|TRBV28|TRBJ1-2|.
TGTGCCAGCACCTCGCAACAGGGAAGATTTAATGGCTACACCTTC
CASTSQQGRFNGYTF
>few|TRBV19|TRBJ1-3|.
TGCGCAAGAGGCAGGGACTCTGGAAACACCATATATTTT
CARGRDSGNTIYF
>few|TRBV3-1|TRBJ1-2|.
TGTGCCAGCAGCCAGAGTTCAGGAAGCTACACCTTC
CASSQSSGSYTF
>few|TRBV6-1|TRBJ2-1|.
TGTGCCAGCAGCTCCCAGGGGGGGTCCCGAGCCTACAATGAGCAGTTCTTC
CASSSQGGSRAYNEQFF
>.|TRBV19|TRBJ1-5|.
TGTGCCAGTAGTATACTCACGGTAGACCAGCCCCAGCATTTT
CASSILTVDQPQHF
>few|TRBV28|TRBJ2-7|.
TGTGCCAGCAATCTCCCCGGTGCCTTATCCTACGAGCAGTACTTC
CASNLPGALSYEQYF
>few|TRBV20-1|TRBJ2-5|.
TGCAGTGGGATCGGGACTGACCAAGAGACCCAGTACTTC
CSGIGTDQETQYF
>.|TRBV7-3|TRBJ1-2|.
TGTGCCAGCAGCTCCCACGGGAGCAGTTATGGCTACACCTTC
CASSSHGSSYGYTF
>many|TRBV28|TRBJ2-2|TRBD1
TGTGCCAGCAGTTTTCTGGGGACAGGGACCGGGGAGCTGTTTTTT
CASSFLGTGTGELFF
>.|TRBV25-1|TRBJ2-7|.
TGTGCCAGCAAAAGCGGGCCCTCCTACGAGCAGTACTTC
CASKSGPSYEQYF
>few|TRBV6-1|TRBJ2-3|TRBD1
TGTGCCAGCAGTCCCAGACAGGGGGCGGGGGGCACAGATACGCAGTATTTT
CASSPRQGAGGTDTQYF
>few|TRBV19|TRBJ1-4|TRBD1
TGTGCCAGTAGTCGGACAGGAGTTTCAACTAATGAAAAACTGTTTTTT
CASSRTGVSTNEKLFF
>.|TRBV28|TRBJ1-2|.
TGTGCCAGCAGTTCAGAGGGGACTTTAGCTAACTATGGCTACACCTTC
CASSSEGTLANYGYTF
>few|TRBV20-1|TRBJ2-7|TRBD2
TGCAGTGCCCCAACTAGCGCTTCCTACGAGCAGTACTTC
CSAPTSASYEQYF
>many|TRBV10-3|TRBJ1-1|.
TGTGCCACCTTACCGACCAAAGGGGAGGGTGAAGCTTTCTTT
CATLPTKGEGEAFF
>few|TRBV2|TRBJ2-4|.
TGTGCCAGCAGCTTTGTCTCGCTCCACATTCAGTACTTC
CASSFVSLHIQYF
>few|TRBV6-2/TRBV6-3|TRBJ1-2|TRBD1
TGTGCCAGCAGCCGGACAGGGCTCTATGGCTACACCTTC
CASSRTGLYGYTF
>many|TRBV7-9|TRBJ2-6|TRBD2
TGTGCCAGCTCCCCTCCCGGACTAGCGGGAGCGGGGGCTTTC
CASSPPGLAGAGAF
>few|TRBV7-2|TRBJ1-5|.
TGTGCCAGCAGCTTAGCGGGGGTTGGAAATCAGCCCCAGCATTTT
CASSLAGVGNQPQHF
>.|TRBV24-1|TRBJ2-2|TRBD2
TGTGCCACCAGTACTAGCGAAACCGGGGAGCTGTTTTTT
CATSTSETGELFF
>.|TRBV11-2|TRBJ2-3|.
TGTGCCAGCAGCTTGTTGGAGGGCGGGACCGATACGCAGTATTTT
CASSLLEGGTDTQYF
>.|TRBV28|TRBJ1-1|.
TGTGCCAGCAGTTCCCCGGGACACCTGGGTGGGGCTTTCTTT
CASSSPGHLGGAFF
>few|TRBV5-6|TRBJ2-3|TRBD2
TGTGCCAGCAGTTTCAGACTAGCGGGAGACCTTAGCACAGATACGCAGTATTTT
CASSFRLAGDLSTDTQYF